This entry features one T cell receptor beta chain sequence. This sample is drawn from a study of cytomegalovirus exposure and HLA in healthy donors. Germline V gene sequence: CDR1 MNHNY, CDR2 SVGAGI (reference sequence). V lost 5 bases, J lost 4 bases, and 4 bases lay in between. The CDR3 contains 11 residues. Use of 60 Vbeta and 13 Jbeta primers characterized the PCR. Some clones are missing from TCRdb's copy, which holds only in-frame ones; the method was immunoSEQ multiplex PCR. The sample consists of some 90,000 clones, around three quarters of them appearing once. V is TRBV6-6 and J is TRBJ2-3; D is unresolved. The TCR was taken from a man aged 25 to 40 in good health and CMV-seropositive. Sample: PBMCs. CDR3 region: CASSPADTQYF. As DNA, the CDR3 is TGTGCCAGCAGTCCCGCAGATACGCAGTATTTT.